This paragraph reports one T cell receptor (beta chain). These data originate in a study of blood T cell repertoires in COVID-19. Study-level background: Italy, Spain and the United States were the sources of the convalescent and acute COVID-19 samples. T cells, B-cell-depleted T cells, or PBMCs supplied cDNA or gDNA.

Trimming left V 1 base short and J 5 bases short, with 8 bases between. The CDR3 has 13 residues. As originally analysed: Nucleated cell number was recorded as an estimate derived from reference gene primer amplification. TCRdb's copy holds only in-frame clones and misses some; the assay was immunoSEQ multiplex PCR. V and J calls plus clone size are reproduced from that table; the DNA served to infer D and trimming. The sample carries about 170,000 clones, about 80% recorded once. The sequencing sample was made of peripheral blood. The chain has TRBV12-3 or TRBV12-4 and TRBJ1-2; TRBD1 is a possible D gene (6 bases). This receptor was taken from a woman older than 75 with acute or convalescent COVID-19. DNA for the CDR3: TGTGCCAGCAGTTTAGGGACAGAGTATGGCTACACCTTC. Amino acid sequence: CASSLGTEYGYTF.